One and the same sample provided the 6 T cell receptor beta chains below, sequenced in a study of shared clonotypes between healthy human individuals. Profiled with immunoSEQ multiplex PCR; TCRdb holds only in-frame clones, not every one. Among 450,000 to 650,000 clones listed, roughly 72% were seen once. The sequenced sample was PBMCs. The receptors derive from a woman aged 40 to 50 in good health. Some clones in this sample may be carry-over from other donors' samples.

Of note for this clone: The conserved phenylalanine or tryptophan normally closing the CDR3 is absent here, so this likely arose from a read error. The DNA is omitted, as the CDR3 cannot be located on it reliably, and the CDR3 follows TCRdb's listing. The V gene is TRBV29-1, the J gene TRBJ1-1. Germline assignment: CDR1 SQVTM and CDR2 ANQGSEA. The CDR3 is 10 residues long, counting both termini. CDR3 in amino acids: CSVFEPYLLL.

The chain employs TRBV25-1 and TRBJ2-6, with 10 bases fitting TRBD1. The CDR3 sequence is 15 residues long. Losses at the gene ends were 10 bases for V and 3 bases for J; bases not matched to a gene: 6. Looked up from germline, CDR1 is MGHDK and CDR2 is SYGVNS. Here the CDR3 DNA reads TGTGCCACCTTCGGGGACAGGGGTGGGGCCAACGTCCTGACTTTC. It is translated as CATFGDRGGANVLTF.

The J gene is TRBJ2-1, the V gene TRBV5-1; D remains ambiguous. The V end lost 0 bases, the J end lost 0 bases, and 7 bases lay between the germline ends. Germline V gives CDR1 SGHRS, CDR2 YFSETQ. The CDR3 loop spans 15 amino acids. CDR3 protein: CASSLVQNSYNEQFF. The CDR3 DNA sequence: TGCGCCAGCAGCTTGGTTCAAAACTCCTACAATGAGCAGTTCTTC.

The J gene is TRBJ2-5, the V gene TRBV2; 8 bases match TRBD2. The CDR3 sequence is 14 residues long. Germline V gene sequence: CDR1 SNHLY, CDR2 FYNNEI. V was clipped by 6 bases and J by 1 base; unmatched bases: 4. The CDR3 DNA is TGTGCCAGCAGGGGACTAGTCGCCCAAGAGACCCAGTACTTC. Amino acid sequence: CASRGLVAQETQYF.

The V call is TRBV5-1, the J call TRBJ2-1, with D possibly matching TRBD2 (5 bases). With 0 bases removed from V and 5 bases from J, the gap between germline ends came to 12 bases. The CDR3 is 15 amino acids. CDR1 is SGHRS and CDR2 is YFSETQ in the germline V gene. The CDR3 bases are TGCGCCAGCAGCTTGGAGGACGGACTCCACAATGAGCAGTTCTTC. Encoded protein: CASSLEDGLHNEQFF.

With respect to this clone: Additional DNA sequences in this sample encode the identical CDR3. The J gene is TRBJ2-3, the V gene TRBV9; D is unclear. The germline CDR1 and CDR2 sequences are SGDLS and YYNGEE. The CDR3 runs 12 residues. The germline V and J ends were trimmed by 0 bases and 5 bases, with 4 bases remaining between them. The CDR3 DNA reads as TGTGCCAGCAGCGTAGAAGGAGATACGCAGTATTTT. Its protein product is CASSVEGDTQYF.